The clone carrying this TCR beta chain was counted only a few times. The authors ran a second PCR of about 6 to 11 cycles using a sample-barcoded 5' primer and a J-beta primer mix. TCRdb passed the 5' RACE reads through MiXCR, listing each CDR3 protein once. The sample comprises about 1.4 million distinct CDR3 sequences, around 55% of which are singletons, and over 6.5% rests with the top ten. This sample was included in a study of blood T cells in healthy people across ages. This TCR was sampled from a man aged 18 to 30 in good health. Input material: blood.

In DNA, the CDR3 is TGTGCCAGCACCCCGACCAATGGTCAAACAGATACGCAGTATTTT. It codes for CASTPTNGQTDTQYF. The chain uses TRBV2 and TRBJ2-3, with D unresolved. There are 15 residues in the CDR3. The V and J ends lost 7 bases and 3 bases respectively, with 17 bases between them. Per germline, CDR1 SNHLY and CDR2 FYNNEI.